This T cell receptor beta chain appears in the sequencing data of a study of preoperative IRX-2 immunotherapy in early breast cancer. Germline assignment: CDR1 SGHRS and CDR2 YFSETQ. This CDR3 has 16 amino acids. J gave up 2 bases and V 0 bases, and 6 bases lay outside the gene matches. TCRdb's table, derived via immunoSEQ multiplex PCR, lists solely in-frame clones and lacks some. The sample lists roughly 5,500 clones; under 85% were seen once. Treatment given: preoperative locoregional IRX-2 cytokine immunotherapy. Samples came from a phase Ib trial of preoperative locoregional IRX-2 cytokine immunotherapy.

This chain connects TRBV5-1 to TRBJ2-3; 7 bases are a match to TRBD2. The TCR comes from a human donor with breast cancer. The sequences come from tumor tissue, collected before IRX-2 immunotherapy. CDR3 loop: CASSLVASGATDTQYF. CDR3 in DNA: TGCGCCAGCAGCTTGGTGGCTAGCGGAGCCACAGATACGCAGTATTTT.